This passage covers 20 T cell receptor beta chains from one sample sequenced in a study of T cells in Graves' hyperthyroidism and ophthalmopathy. Authors of the study amplified TCR beta CDR3 regions from RNA transcripts. The TCR CDR3 was amplified in a first-round RT-PCR using the HTBI primer set. Each CDR3 protein gets one entry after TCRdb re-called the multiplex PCR reads with MiXCR. The table has under 800,000 distinct CDR3 sequences, roughly 15% seen once. The sequenced sample consisted of blood. Every receptor here comes from a woman aged 18 to 35 with Graves' hyperthyroidism.

The sample holds many counts of this clonotype. The chain recombines TRBV7-8 with TRBJ2-2; 8 nucleotides agree with TRBD2. In germline, CDR1 is SGHVS, CDR2 FQNEAQ. The J segment lost 4 bases and the V segment lost 5 bases, leaving 12 bases of the junction unmatched. The CDR3 contains 17 residues. The DNA for the CDR3 is TGTGCCAGCAGCCCATCCCTACGGGAGGGCCGCACCGGGGAGCTGTTTTTT. Translation gives CASSPSLREGRTGELFF. The entire variable domain, with the rest obtained from reference TRBV7-8 and TRBJ2-2, is as follows: GAGVSQSPRYKVAKRGQDVALRCDPISGHVSLFWYQQALGQGPEFLTYFQNEAQLDKSGLPSDRFFAERPEGSVSTLKIQRTQQEDSAVYLCASSPSLREGRTGELFFGEGSRLTVL.

This clonotype came up many times. The genes are TRBV6-1 and TRBJ1-6; tentative D call: TRBD1 (5 bases). Germline V gene lookup returns CDR1 MNHNS and CDR2 SASEGT. V gave up 5 bases and J gave up 5 bases, with 10 bases separating them. The CDR3 consists of 14 residues. The CDR3 region has the DNA TGTGCCAGCAGTTACACAGGAGATAATTCACCCCTCCACTTT. Protein product: CASSYTGDNSPLHF.

This clonotype was counted many times. The rearrangement joins TRBV11-2 to TRBJ2-2; a weak D match, TRBD2 (5 bases). The germline gives CDR1 SGHAT, CDR2 FQNNGV. The V and J ends lost 1 base and 7 bases respectively, with 13 bases between them. The CDR3 runs 15 residues. CDR3 protein: CASSLAPSGYGELFF. DNA for the CDR3: TGTGCCAGCAGCTTAGCCCCCTCGGGGTACGGGGAGCTGTTTTTT. Combining the CDR3 with reference TRBV11-2 and TRBJ2-2 gives the whole variable domain EAGVAQSPRYKIIEKRQSVAFWCNPISGHATLYWYQQILGQGPKLLIQFQNNGVVDDSQLPKDRFSAERLKGVDSTLKIQPAKLEDSAVYLCASSLAPSGYGELFFGEGSRLTVL.

This sequence joins TRBV7-3 and TRBJ2-2; 8 nucleotides match TRBD1. V dropped 5 bases and J dropped 4; count of bases not matched to a gene: 6. The CDR3 spans 15 residues. Per the germline V gene, CDR1 is SGHTA and CDR2 is FQGTGA. CDR3 region: CASSANGQGTGELFF. CDR3 DNA sequence: TGTGCCAGCAGCGCGAACGGACAGGGCACCGGGGAGCTGTTTTTT.

This clonotype occurred once. It may be a read error: a sequence one base away is much more abundant. J is TRBJ2-1 and V is TRBV7-9; 12 nucleotides line up with TRBD2. The V and J ends lost 6 bases and 10 bases, in that order; junction bases with no gene match: 7. There are 14 residues in the CDR3. Germline V gene sequence: CDR1 SEHNR, CDR2 FQNEAQ (reference sequence). In DNA form, the CDR3 reads TGTGCCAGCAGGTTGACTAGCGGGAGTGGCGAGCAGTTCTTC. Amino acid sequence: CASRLTSGSGEQFF.

This clonotype has at least ten counts. V is TRBV30 and J is TRBJ1-1, with TRBD1 matching over 7 bases. Germline-derived CDR1 and CDR2 are GTSNPN and SVGIG (reference sequence). This CDR3 region has 12 residues. The V and J ends lost 1 base and 10 bases, in that order; junction bases with no gene match: 6. The CDR3 is CAWSASGGAAFF. The CDR3 DNA sequence: TGTGCCTGGAGTGCGTCAGGGGGGGCAGCTTTCTTT.

This clonotype has a handful of counts. This chain joins TRBV7-3 and TRBJ1-5, with D possibly TRBD1 on 5 matching bases. The V end was cut by 2 bases, the J end by 6 bases, with 14 bases between. CDR3 size: 15 residues. Germline assignment: CDR1 SGHTA and CDR2 FQGTGA. Written as DNA, the CDR3 is TGTGCCAGCAGCTTAGTGCGGGGGTCGAGTCAGCCCCAGCATTTT. It codes for CASSLVRGSSQPQHF.

This rearrangement joins TRBV7-2 to TRBJ2-7; perhaps TRBD1 as D (6 bases). Trimming pared 2 bases from V and 6 bases from J, leaving 17 bases between. Looked up from germline, CDR1 is SGHTA and CDR2 is FQGNSA. CDR3 length: 15 residues. This CDR3 is CASSLLRDMGGEQYF. CDR3 bases: TGTGCCAGCAGCTTACTCCGGGACATGGGCGGCGAGCAGTACTTC. The variable domain in full, completed from reference TRBV7-2 and TRBJ2-7, reads GAGVSQSPSNKVTEKGKDVELRCDPISGHTALYWYRQSLGQGLEFLIYFQGNSAPDKSGLPSDRFSAERTGGSVSTLTIQRTQQEDSAVYLCASSLLRDMGGEQYFGPGTRLTVT.

The chain is built from TRBV27 and TRBJ1-3; D gene ambiguous. The germline V gene has CDR1 MNHEY and CDR2 SMNVEV (reference sequence). The CDR3 is 15 residues long. V gave up 6 bases and J gave up 0 bases, with 12 bases separating them. CDR3 in amino acids: CASRSLGFSGNTIYF. Here the CDR3 DNA reads TGTGCCAGCAGGTCCCTCGGGTTCTCTGGAAACACCATATATTTT.

This clonotype was detected a few times. The chain recombines TRBV4-3 with TRBJ2-1, with 12 bases identical to TRBD1. With V trimmed by 0 bases and J by 7 bases, 7 bases remained unmatched. The germline V gene encodes CDR1 LGHNA and CDR2 YSLEER. CDR3 length equals 17 residues. CDR3 sequence: CASSQDLGTGGFNEQFF. The CDR3 DNA is TGCGCCAGCAGCCAAGATCTTGGGACAGGGGGCTTTAATGAGCAGTTCTTC.

The CDR3 coding sequence is TGTGCCAGCAGCGCGCGGGAAGGACAGGAGGAAAAGTTCTTC. Protein: CASSAREGQEEKFF. The chain couples TRBV9 to TRBJ2-1, with a weak D call TRBD1 (7 bases). Germline V CDR1 and CDR2: SGDLS, YYNGEE. V lost 3 bases and J 14 bases, leaving 21 bases between the germline ends. The CDR3 covers 14 residues.

This clonotype was counted ten times or more. V and J are TRBV6-2 or TRBV6-3 and TRBJ1-1; unclear D gene. The CDR3 extends over 13 amino acids. Deletions cut 3 bases from V and 1 base from J, with 6 bases between. Germline V gene data show CDR1 as MNHEY and CDR2 as SVGEGT. CDR3 bases: TGTGCCAGCAGTTATGCCGGGAACACTGAAGCTTTCTTT. Amino acid sequence: CASSYAGNTEAFF.

This clonotype showed up just a few times. A much larger clone differs from this one at a single base, so this may be a read error. Lacking the conserved final phenylalanine or tryptophan, this CDR3 likely reflects a read error. The chain couples TRBV18 to TRBJ1-1; the D is unclear. V lost 3 bases to trimming and J lost 1 base, with 6 bases between them. Germline CDR1 is KGHSH and CDR2 is LQKENI. There are 13 residues in the CDR3. This CDR3 reads CASSPIWNTEAFL. The CDR3 nucleotides read TGTGCCAGCTCACCTATCTGGAACACTGAAGCTTTCCTT.

The CDR3 DNA follows: TGTGCCAGCAGCATTAATCCGGGACTTAACACAGATACGCAGTATTTT. It encodes CASSINPGLNTDTQYF. The chain employs TRBV13 and TRBJ2-3; TRBD2 might be the D (6 bases). Germline CDR1 PRHDT, CDR2 FYEKMQ (reference sequence). The CDR3 is made up of 16 amino acids. V dropped 5 bases and J dropped 2 bases, with 17 bases sitting between them. The full variable domain, its missing parts supplied by reference TRBV13 and TRBJ2-3, is AAGVIQSPRHLIKEKRETATLKCYPIPRHDTVYWYQQGPGQDPQFLISFYEKMQSDKGSIPDRFSAQQFSDYHSELNMSSLELGDSALYFCASSINPGLNTDTQYFGPGTRLTVL.

The gene calls are TRBV9 and TRBJ2-3; D is unresolved. CDR3 length: 15 amino acids. From germline, CDR1 is SGDLS and CDR2 YYNGEE. Trimming took off 0 bases at V and 2 bases at J, with 10 bases between the two ends. The CDR3: CASSVETLPTDTQYF. CDR3 DNA sequence: TGTGCCAGCAGCGTAGAGACCCTACCCACAGATACGCAGTATTTT.

There are many counts of this clonotype. The gene calls are TRBV6-2 or TRBV6-3 and TRBJ2-2; 7 positions match TRBD2. V lost 0 bases, J lost 0 bases, and 4 bases stayed unmatched. CDR1 is MNHEY and CDR2 is SVGEGT in the germline V gene. The CDR3 sequence is 17 residues long. The CDR3 sequence: CASSYSKSGTNTGELFF. CDR3 coding DNA: TGTGCCAGCAGTTACTCGAAGAGCGGGACGAACACCGGGGAGCTGTTTTTT.

This chain joins TRBV19 and TRBJ1-2; D is perhaps TRBD1 (6 bases). The germline V and J ends were trimmed by 7 bases and 7 bases, with 16 bases remaining between them. Germline values: CDR1 LNHDA, CDR2 SQIVND (reference sequence). The length of the CDR3 is 13 residues. In DNA, the CDR3 is TGTGCCAGTAATAGGGGGGTCGTCGGTGGCTACACCTTC. This codes for CASNRGVVGGYTF.

This clonotype occurred many times. The V call is TRBV10-3, the J call TRBJ2-1; 7 positions match TRBD2. The germline V gene encodes CDR1 ENHRY and CDR2 SYGVKD. The V segment lost 3 bases and the J segment 5 bases; nucleotides outside the gene matches: 7. The CDR3 is 15 residues long. This CDR3 is CAISDGGRAHNEQFF. The CDR3 DNA is TGTGCCATCAGTGATGGAGGGAGGGCGCACAATGAGCAGTTCTTC.

The chain carries TRBV4-3 and TRBJ2-1, with 7 bases matching TRBD1. The length of the CDR3 is 17 residues. Germline CDR1 is LGHNA and CDR2 is YSLEER. V shed 5 bases, J shed 5 bases, and the junction held 15 bases outside the gene matches. Written as DNA, the CDR3 is TGCGCCAGCAGCTACTTTCTAAGGACAGGCTTTGACAATGAGCAGTTCTTC. This codes for CASSYFLRTGFDNEQFF.

Comment on this clonotype: This may stem from a read error, because a much larger clone lies one nucleotide away. This chain uses TRBV24-1 with TRBJ2-3; the match to TRBD2 covers 11 bases. The CDR3 is 21 amino acids. The germline CDR1 and CDR2 sequences are KGHDR and SFDVKD. With 1 base clipped from V and 3 bases from J, the junction kept 17 bases outside the gene matches. The CDR3 spells CATSDFMGGQTGTSGTDTQYF. In DNA form, the CDR3 reads TGTGCCACCAGTGATTTTATGGGCGGGCAGACCGGGACTAGCGGTACAGATACGCAGTATTTT.